The sequence of this TCR beta chain was determined in a study of blood T cell repertoires in COVID-19. In the study overall: The United States, Italy and Spain provided the acute and convalescent COVID-19 samples. The analysed material was cDNA or gDNA that came from T cells, B-cell-depleted T cells, or PBMCs.

TCRdb's copy holds only in-frame clones and misses some; the assay was immunoSEQ multiplex PCR. The sample records about 79,000 clones, around 88% being singletons. V was trimmed by 5 bases and J by 5 bases, leaving 9 bases between them. This CDR3 is built from 12 residues. Germline CDR1 SEHNR, CDR2 FQNEAQ (reference sequence). The origin of this receptor is a man in his 70s with active or convalescent COVID-19. The sequencing input was peripheral blood. The chain combines TRBV7-9 with TRBJ2-5; D ambiguous. The CDR3 nucleotides are TGTGCCAGCAGCATGGTCGGGGAGACCCAGTACTTC. This sequence encodes CASSMVGETQYF. Full variable domain (rest looked up from reference TRBV7-9 and TRBJ2-5): DTGVSQNPRHKITKRGQNVTFRCDPISEHNRLYWYRQTLGQGPEFLTYFQNEAQLEKSRLLSDRFSAERPKGSFSTLEIQRTEQGDSAMYLCASSMVGETQYFGPGTRLLVL.